These 17 T cell receptor beta chains were all obtained from the same sample, sequenced in a study of siplizumab effects on memory and regulatory T cells. Using immunoSEQ multiplex PCR, the repertoire was profiled, and TCRdb retains in-frame clones only, with some absent. Here the sample spans roughly 100,000 clones, under 95% being singletons. Sequenced: CD4+ T cells sorted from blood. The receptor source for this set is a human donor in good health.

This rearrangement joins TRBV7-2 to TRBJ2-7; a weak D match, TRBD2 (6 bases). Germline V CDR1 and CDR2: SGHTA, FQGNSA. The V end was cut by 5 bases, the J end by 2 bases, with 16 bases between. The CDR3 has 15 amino acids. DNA for the CDR3: TGTGCCAGCAGCCGGGGCGGGGCACAGACCTACGAGCAGTACTTC. Protein product: CASSRGGAQTYEQYF.

This sequence joins TRBV19 and TRBJ2-5; 7 bases fit TRBD2. The CDR3 is made up of 14 amino acids. Germline V gene lookup returns CDR1 LNHDA and CDR2 SQIVND (reference sequence). J gave up 3 bases and V 7 bases, and 8 bases lay outside the gene matches. This CDR3 reads CASKSGGGKETQYF. The CDR3 coding sequence is TGTGCCAGTAAATCAGGCGGGGGAAAAGAGACCCAGTACTTC.

The gene calls are TRBV11-3 and TRBJ2-1, with 10 positions matching TRBD2. The ends lost 5 bases at V and 3 bases at J; junction bases unmatched: 7. Germline loops: CDR1 SGHNT, CDR2 YENEEA. CDR3 size: 16 residues. The CDR3 loop reads CASSRELAGDYNEQFF. The CDR3, as DNA: TGTGCCAGCAGCCGGGAGCTAGCGGGAGACTACAATGAGCAGTTCTTC.

This chain links TRBV6-4 with TRBJ2-5, with 7 bases fitting TRBD2. Germline CDR1 and CDR2: MRHNA and SNTAGT. V was pared by 2 bases and J by 4 bases, with 1 base of the junction left unmatched. The CDR3 is 13 residues long. CDR3 amino acids: CASSDGRGETQYF. CDR3 in DNA: TGTGCCAGCAGTGACGGGAGGGGAGAGACCCAGTACTTC.

The V and J genes are TRBV6-1 and TRBJ1-3; D ambiguous. This CDR3 region has 13 residues. V was shortened by 6 bases and J by 0 bases, with 6 bases between the two germline ends. Germline lookup yields CDR1 MNHNS and CDR2 SASEGT. CDR3 sequence: CASRLSSGNTIYF. The CDR3 DNA reads as TGTGCCAGCAGGCTGAGCTCTGGAAACACCATATATTTT.

V and J are TRBV9 and TRBJ2-7; TRBD2 is a possible D gene (6 bases). CDR3 length equals 15 residues. Per germline, CDR1 SGDLS and CDR2 YYNGEE. V gave up 4 bases and J gave up 0 bases, with 14 bases separating them. The CDR3 DNA reads as TGTGCCAGCAGCCTCCGGGAGAGCCTCTCCTACGAGCAGTACTTC. It specifies CASSLRESLSYEQYF.

The chain employs TRBV9 and TRBJ2-1, with 11 bases aligning to TRBD2. Germline V gives CDR1 SGDLS, CDR2 YYNGEE. V lost 4 bases to trimming and J lost 6 bases; unmatched junction nucleotides: 9. The CDR3 has 16 residues. The CDR3 region is CASSTLSGGVLNEQFF. The CDR3 nucleotides read TGTGCCAGCAGCACCCTTAGCGGGGGGGTTCTCAATGAGCAGTTCTTC.

The chain has TRBV11-2 and TRBJ2-7; 9 bases match TRBD1. CDR3 length equals 14 residues. Germline CDR1 SGHAT, CDR2 FQNNGV. With V trimmed by 4 bases and J by 3 bases, 4 bases remained unmatched. This CDR3 is CASSSGQGNYEQYF. The CDR3, as DNA: TGTGCCAGCAGCTCGGGACAGGGAAACTACGAGCAGTACTTC.

The V and J genes are TRBV5-6 and TRBJ2-7; D might be TRBD1 (5 bases). Germline CDR1 and CDR2: SGHDT and YYEEEE. V was shortened by 3 bases and J by 6 bases, with 13 bases between the two germline ends. This CDR3 has 13 amino acids. CDR3 amino acids: CASSWTQRTEQYF. CDR3 nucleotide sequence: TGTGCCAGCAGCTGGACACAAAGGACCGAGCAGTACTTC.

The chain joins TRBV5-4 to TRBJ2-5; no clear D gene. Germline assignment: CDR1 SGHNT and CDR2 YYREEE (reference sequence). The CDR3 contains 14 residues. V lost 1 base and J lost 0, with 7 bases in between. The CDR3 DNA is TGTGCCAGCAGCTTGCCGGGCAACCAAGAGACCCAGTACTTC. Translated: CASSLPGNQETQYF. The full variable domain, completed using reference TRBV5-4 and TRBJ2-5, is ETGVTQSPTHLIKTRGQQVTLRCSSQSGHNTVSWYQQALGQGPQFIFQYYREEENGRGNFPPRFSGLQFPNYSSELNVNALELDDSALYLCASSLPGNQETQYFGPGTRLLVL.

Remarks on this clone: No conserved phenylalanine or tryptophan ends this CDR3, so it is likely a read error. The V gene is TRBV25-1, the J gene TRBJ1-4, with 9 bases fitting TRBD1. Germline V gene lookup returns CDR1 MGHDK and CDR2 SYGVNS. CDR3 size: 18 residues. With V trimmed by 2 bases and J by 1 base, 8 bases remained unmatched. Written as DNA, the CDR3 is TGTGCCAGCAGTGAACGGGAACAGGGGGCTCGAACTAATGAAAAACTGTTTCTT. Its protein is CASSEREQGARTNEKLFL.

This chain uses TRBV6-6 with TRBJ2-7; the match to TRBD2 covers 8 bases. The CDR3 loop spans 14 amino acids. Germline values: CDR1 MNHNY, CDR2 SVGAGI (reference sequence). V shed 6 bases, J shed 4 bases, and the junction held 8 bases outside the gene matches. The CDR3 DNA reads TGTGCCAGCAGGGAGCGGGAGATAAGGTACGAGCAGTACTTC. Protein sequence: CASREREIRYEQYF.

V and J are TRBV29-1 and TRBJ2-2, with 7 bases identical to TRBD1. V dropped 7 bases and J dropped 4; count of bases not matched to a gene: 6. The CDR3 is 13 residues long. Germline CDR1 SQVTM, CDR2 ANQGSEA. DNA for the CDR3: TGCAGCGCAGGGACAGTGGGCACCGGGGAGCTGTTTTTT. It specifies CSAGTVGTGELFF.

This clone came up once. The V call is TRBV11-2, the J call TRBJ2-7; 8 positions match TRBD1. V shed 5 bases, J shed 2 bases, and the junction held 2 bases outside the gene matches. The germline V gene has CDR1 SGHAT and CDR2 FQNNGV. This CDR3 has 13 amino acids. In DNA, the CDR3 is TGTGCCAGCAGCCGACAGGGGACCTACGAGCAGTACTTC. This translates into CASSRQGTYEQYF.

This clone has a single count. The V call is TRBV5-4, the J call TRBJ1-2, with 8 bases fitting TRBD1. Germline CDR1 reads SGHNT; CDR2 reads YYREEE (reference sequence). The CDR3 runs to 16 residues. After removal of 4 bases from V and 4 bases from J, the junction contained 12 bases not matched to a gene. CDR3 coding DNA: TGTGCCAGCAGCCCGGGGGGAGACAGGGGAGGCTATGGCTACACCTTC. It yields the protein CASSPGGDRGGYGYTF.

The chain employs TRBV7-9 and TRBJ1-4; no firm D call. There are 14 residues in the CDR3. Trimming shortened V by 5 bases and J by 7 bases, and 14 bases separated the two germline ends. Germline CDR1 SEHNR, CDR2 FQNEAQ (reference sequence). CDR3 amino acids: CASSPPGAVEKLFF. CDR3 sequence (DNA): TGTGCCAGCAGCCCCCCCGGTGCGGTTGAAAAACTGTTTTTT. The full variable domain, with the rest looked up from reference TRBV7-9 and TRBJ1-4, is DTGVSQNPRHKITKRGQNVTFRCDPISEHNRLYWYRQTLGQGPEFLTYFQNEAQLEKSRLLSDRFSAERPKGSFSTLEIQRTEQGDSAMYLCASSPPGAVEKLFFGSGTQLSVL.

This chain links TRBV30 with TRBJ1-1; D gene uncertain. Between the trimmed V and J ends, which lost 3 bases and 5 bases, there was a span of 13 bases. Looked up from germline, CDR1 is GTSNPN and CDR2 is SVGIG (reference sequence). This CDR3 comprises 13 residues. CDR3 protein: CAWRSAGWTEAFF. DNA for the CDR3: TGTGCCTGGAGGTCCGCCGGGTGGACTGAAGCTTTCTTT. Variable domain in full (rest from reference TRBV30 and TRBJ1-1): SQTIHQWPATLVQPVGSPLSLECTVEGTSNPNLYWYRQAAGRGLQLLFYSVGIGQISSEVPQNLSASRPQDRQFILSSKKLLLSDSGFYLCAWRSAGWTEAFFGQGTRLTVV.